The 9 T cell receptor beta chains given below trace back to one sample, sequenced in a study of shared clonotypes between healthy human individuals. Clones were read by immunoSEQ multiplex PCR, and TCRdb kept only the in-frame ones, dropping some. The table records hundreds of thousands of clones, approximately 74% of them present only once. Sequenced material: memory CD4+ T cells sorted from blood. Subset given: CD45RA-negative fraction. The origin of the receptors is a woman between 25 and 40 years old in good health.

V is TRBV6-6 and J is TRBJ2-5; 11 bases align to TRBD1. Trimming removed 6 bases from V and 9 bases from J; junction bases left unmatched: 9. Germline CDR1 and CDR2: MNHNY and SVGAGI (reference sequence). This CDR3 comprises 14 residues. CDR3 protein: CASSPGTGGMAQYF. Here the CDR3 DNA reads TGTGCCAGCAGCCCGGGGACAGGGGGGATGGCCCAGTACTTC.

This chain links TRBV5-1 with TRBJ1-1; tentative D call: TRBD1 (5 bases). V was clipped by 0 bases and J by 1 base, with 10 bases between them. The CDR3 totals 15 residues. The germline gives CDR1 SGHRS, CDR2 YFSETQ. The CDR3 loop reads CASSLAAGRNTEAFF. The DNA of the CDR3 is TGCGCCAGCAGCTTGGCCGCGGGGCGGAACACTGAAGCTTTCTTT.

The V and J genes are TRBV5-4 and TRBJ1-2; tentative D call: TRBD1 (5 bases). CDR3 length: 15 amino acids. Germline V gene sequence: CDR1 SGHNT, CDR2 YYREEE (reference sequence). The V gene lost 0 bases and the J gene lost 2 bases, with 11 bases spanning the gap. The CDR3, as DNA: TGTGCCAGCAGCTTGGCGGGGGGAGGGAACTATGGCTACACCTTC. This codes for CASSLAGGGNYGYTF.

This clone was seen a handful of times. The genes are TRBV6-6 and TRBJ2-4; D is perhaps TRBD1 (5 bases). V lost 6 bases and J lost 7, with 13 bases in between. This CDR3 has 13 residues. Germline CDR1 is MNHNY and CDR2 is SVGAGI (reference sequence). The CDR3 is CASRPQGRNIQYF. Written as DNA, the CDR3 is TGTGCCAGCAGGCCCCAGGGAAGGAACATTCAGTACTTC.

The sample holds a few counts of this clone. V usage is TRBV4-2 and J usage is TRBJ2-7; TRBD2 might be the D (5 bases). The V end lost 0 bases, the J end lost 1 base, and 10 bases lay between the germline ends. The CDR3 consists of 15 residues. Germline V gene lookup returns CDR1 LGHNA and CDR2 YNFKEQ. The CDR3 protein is CASSQDHGGSYEQYF. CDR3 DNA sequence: TGTGCCAGCAGCCAAGATCACGGAGGATCCTACGAGCAGTACTTC.

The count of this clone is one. The CDR3 protein is CASSRQALAETGELFF. The CDR3 DNA reads TGCGCCAGCAGCCGGCAAGCTCTAGCGGAGACCGGGGAGCTGTTTTTT. The V and J genes are TRBV4-1 and TRBJ2-2; 7 bases line up with TRBD2. Germline CDR1 MGHRA, CDR2 YSYEKL. V gave up 4 bases and J gave up 5 bases; unmatched junction bases: 10. The CDR3 extends over 16 amino acids.

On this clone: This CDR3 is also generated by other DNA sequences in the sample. The chain's CDR3 is CASSIWQGGNQPQHF. The CDR3 DNA follows: TGTGCCAGTAGTATTTGGCAGGGCGGCAATCAGCCCCAGCATTTT. The chain joins TRBV19 to TRBJ1-5; a weak D match, TRBD1 (5 bases). This CDR3 spans 15 amino acids. Deletions cut 3 bases from V and 2 bases from J, with 11 bases between. Germline V gene data show CDR1 as LNHDA and CDR2 as SQIVND (reference sequence).

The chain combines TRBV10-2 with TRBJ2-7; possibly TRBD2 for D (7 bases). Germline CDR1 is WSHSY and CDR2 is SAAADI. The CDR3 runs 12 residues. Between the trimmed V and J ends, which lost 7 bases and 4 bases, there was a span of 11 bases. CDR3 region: CASKQGGYEQYF. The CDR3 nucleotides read TGCGCCAGCAAACAGGGAGGGTACGAGCAGTACTTC.

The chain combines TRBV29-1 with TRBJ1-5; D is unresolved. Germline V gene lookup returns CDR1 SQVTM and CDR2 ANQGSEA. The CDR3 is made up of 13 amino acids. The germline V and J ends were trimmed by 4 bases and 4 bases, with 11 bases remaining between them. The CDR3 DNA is TGCAGCGTTGGGGCCCAAAAAAATCAGCCCCAGCATTTT. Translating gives CSVGAQKNQPQHF.